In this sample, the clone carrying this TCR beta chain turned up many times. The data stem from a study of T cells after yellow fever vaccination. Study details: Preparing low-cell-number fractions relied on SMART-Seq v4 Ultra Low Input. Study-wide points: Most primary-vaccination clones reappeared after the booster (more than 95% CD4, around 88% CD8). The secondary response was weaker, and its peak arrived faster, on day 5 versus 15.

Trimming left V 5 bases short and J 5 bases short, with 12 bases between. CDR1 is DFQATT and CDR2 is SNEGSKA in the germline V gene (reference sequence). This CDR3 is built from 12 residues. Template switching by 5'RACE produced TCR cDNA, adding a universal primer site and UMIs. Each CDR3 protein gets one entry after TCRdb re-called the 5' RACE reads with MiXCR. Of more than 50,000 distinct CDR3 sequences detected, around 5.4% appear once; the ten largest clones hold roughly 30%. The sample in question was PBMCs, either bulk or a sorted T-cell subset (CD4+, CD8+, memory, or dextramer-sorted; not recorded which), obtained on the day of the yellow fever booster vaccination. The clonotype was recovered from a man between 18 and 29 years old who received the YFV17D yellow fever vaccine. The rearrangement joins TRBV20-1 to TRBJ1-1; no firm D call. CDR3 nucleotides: TGCAGTGCTGGCACCGTGGGGACTGAAGCTTTCTTT. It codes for CSAGTVGTEAFF.